This TCR beta chain was observed in a study of T cell repertoires in cytomegalovirus infection. Study information: Matching HLA type and CMV infection were both indicated by public TCR beta signatures. Study observations and caveats: People with CMV and the relevant HLA were identified by cumulative public TCR beta family frequency. The ex vivo response was dominated by HLA-C-restricted CMV-specific TCR beta clonotypes.

The J segment lost 9 bases and the V segment lost 2 bases, leaving 6 bases of the junction unmatched. This CDR3 spans 15 amino acids. The germline CDR1 and CDR2 sequences are SGHAT and FQNNGV. TCRdb re-analysed the reads in MiXCR, keeping a single row per CDR3 protein. Here the sample spans about 180,000 distinct CDR3 sequences, over 13% being singletons. This clonotype has ten or more counts. Its target is not known. V is TRBV11-2 and J is TRBJ2-1, with 11 bases that match TRBD2. The specimen was PBMCs. The clonotype comes from a human donor in good health (CMV status not recorded). Some clones in this sample may be carry-over from other donors' samples. The CDR3 DNA follows: TGTGCCAGCAGCTTATTAGCGGGAGGGCCCATTGAGCAGTTCTTC. Translating gives CASSLLAGGPIEQFF.